This T cell receptor beta chain is drawn from a study of cytomegalovirus exposure and HLA in healthy donors. Across the study: In a previous analysis, nearly 120 million unique TCR beta sequences were found from 150 million to 200 million T cells. The study, taken as a whole, reports: Analyzed later, association rates of TCRs varied across HLA loci, with DRB1 most and HLA-C fewest.

J lost 6 bases, V lost 5 bases, and 4 bases had no gene match. The CDR3 runs to 14 residues. Germline lookup yields CDR1 SGHTA and CDR2 FQGTGA. Note on this clone: Its antigen is as yet unknown.

With 60 Vbeta and 13 Jbeta primers, the PCR was carried out. Assay used: immunoSEQ multiplex PCR; TCRdb lists only in-frame clones, some missing. The table includes 100,000 or so clones, around 75% detected once. The sequenced sample consisted of PBMCs. The chain recombines TRBV7-3 with TRBJ2-2, with 9 bases lining up with TRBD2. The TCR sequence derives from a woman between 18 and 30 years old in good health and CMV-seropositive. CDR3 loop: CASSPGTSSGELFF. The CDR3 nucleotides are TGTGCCAGCAGCCCAGGGACTAGCTCCGGGGAGCTGTTTTTT. The full variable domain, rest sourced from reference TRBV7-3 and TRBJ2-2, is GAGVSQTPSNKVTEKGKYVELRCDPISGHTALYWYRQSLGQGPEFLIYFQGTGAADDSGLPNDRFFAVRPEGSVSTLKIQRTERGDSAVYLCASSPGTSSGELFFGEGSRLTVL.